What follows are 9 T cell receptor beta chains derived from one specimen sequenced in a study of tumor and adjacent non-tumor tissue in lung cancer. A modified ARM-PCR protocol with three rounds of nested PCR amplified TCRbeta. TCRdb analysed the multiplex PCR reads with MiXCR anew, one entry per CDR3 protein. The table shows approximately 77,000 distinct CDR3 sequences, with 80% to 90% occurring only once. The template was RNA from unsorted bulk tissue. The normal lung tissue was taken more than 3 cm from the tumor edge. The sample comprised distant non-tumor lung tissue. These receptors were collected from a man aged 55 to 69 with non-small cell lung cancer.

As concerns this clonotype: Its ends do not fully match the called genes, so a read error is possible. V is TRBV12-3 or TRBV12-4 and J is TRBJ2-5; D perhaps matches TRBD2 (5 bases). The CDR3 has 17 amino acids. CDR3 sequence reads: CGSSSLAGSWYQETQYF. The CDR3 DNA reads TGTGGCAGCAGTTCGCTAGCAGGATCATGGTACCAAGAGACCCAGTACTTC.

A note on this clonotype: With a much larger clone just one base away, this may be a read error. The rearrangement uses TRBV6-2 or TRBV6-3 and TRBJ2-7; D call uncertain. Trimming removed 4 bases at V and 10 bases at J, with 14 bases between. Looked up from germline, CDR1 is MNHEY and CDR2 is SVGEGT. The CDR3 extends over 12 amino acids. DNA for the CDR3: TGTGCCAGCAGTTCCTACTGGGTTGATCAGTACTTC. Translating it yields CASSSYWVDQYF.

The chain couples TRBV11-3 to TRBJ1-5; weak D call: TRBD1 (5 bases). The V and J ends lost 5 bases and 10 bases respectively, with 18 bases between them. The CDR3 length is 14 residues. Germline V gene sequence: CDR1 SGHNT, CDR2 YENEEA. CDR3: CASSPDRGGHPQHF. The CDR3 DNA sequence: TGTGCCAGCAGCCCCGACAGAGGAGGTCATCCCCAGCATTTT.

Of note for this clonotype: The CDR3 carries no conserved terminal phenylalanine or tryptophan, so it likely arises from a read error. This chain connects TRBV10-2 to TRBJ2-7, with TRBD1 matching 9 bases. Germline-derived CDR1 and CDR2 are WSHSY and SAAADI. V trimming: 5 bases; J trimming: 4 bases; junction bases outside the gene matches: 12. The CDR3 contains 16 residues. The CDR3 protein is CASSFTGTGNRYEQYI. The DNA of the CDR3 is TGCGCCAGCAGTTTCACCGGGACAGGGAATAGGTACGAGCAGTACATC.

Concerning this clonotype itself: One junction end does not reproduce the germline sequence, and a read error may be involved. This sequence joins TRBV29-1 and TRBJ2-7, with TRBD2 matching 7 bases. CDR3 length equals 15 residues. Germline CDR1 reads SQVTM; CDR2 reads ANQGSEA. CDR3 bases: TGCAGAGTTGAAGATGGGGGTCGGGGGGAAGGAGAGCAGTATTTC. Protein: CRVEDGGRGEGEQYF.

Note on this clonotype: It is likely a read error, because the conserved phenylalanine at the end of the CDR3 is missing. The chain combines TRBV6-5 with TRBJ2-1, with D perhaps being TRBD1 or TRBD2 (5 bases each). V was trimmed by 0 bases and J by 5 bases, leaving 17 bases between them. The CDR3 is made up of 17 amino acids. The germline CDR1 and CDR2 sequences are MNHEY and SVGAGI. CDR3 sequence (DNA): TGTGCCAGCAGTTACTCGAAGTGGGGGAATCAACACAATGAGCAGTTCCTC. Protein product: CASSYSKWGNQHNEQFL.

This clonotype has only one observation. The J gene is TRBJ2-1, the V gene TRBV29-1, with TRBD2 as a possible D gene (5 bases). CDR1 is SQVTM, CDR2 ANQGSEA, per germline. The germline V and J ends were trimmed by 7 bases and 8 bases, with 21 bases remaining between them. The CDR3 is 14 amino acids. In nucleotides, the CDR3 is TGCAGCGGGGTGGAGGCGGGCGATTCGCATGAGCAGTTCTTC. Its translation is CSGVEAGDSHEQFF.

The table lists this clonotype with a few counts. A read error is possible here, since a much larger clone lies one base away. The V and J genes are TRBV12-3 or TRBV12-4 and TRBJ1-5; D ambiguous. The CDR3 is 13 amino acids. V lost 3 bases and J 4 bases, leaving 7 bases between the germline ends. The CDR3 bases are TGTGCCAGCAGTTTGTTTGAAAATCAGCCCCAGCATTTT. Its translation: CASSLFENQPQHF.

The table lists this clonotype with a few counts. The chain employs TRBV12-3 or TRBV12-4 and TRBJ2-7; D might be TRBD1 or TRBD2, each matching 6 bases. Trimming took off 9 bases at V and 12 bases at J, with 36 bases between the two ends. The CDR3 loop spans 17 amino acids. Here the CDR3 reads CASRGSLEGVPYCSRYF. In DNA form, the CDR3 reads TGTGCCAGTAGGGGTAGTTTGGAGGGGGTCCCTTACTGCTCGCGGTACTTC.